This passage covers 20 T cell receptor beta chains from one sample sequenced in a study of blood T cell repertoires in COVID-19. Profiling relied on immunoSEQ multiplex PCR, and the TCRdb table lists in-frame clones only, not all of them. Among more than 95,000 clones listed, about 80% were seen once. The sample was peripheral blood. All receptors derive from a man aged 35 to 55 with active or convalescent COVID-19.

The chain recombines TRBV12-1 with TRBJ2-4; the table's TRBD1 call for D was not verified on the DNA. TRBV12-1 is a listed pseudogene. The CDR3 totals 18 residues. This CDR3 is CASSCRQGPLLAKNIQYF. CDR3 DNA: TGTGCCAGCAGCTGCCGACAGGGGCCACTTCTAGCCAAAAACATTCAGTACTTC.

The rearrangement joins TRBV18 to TRBJ1-6, with TRBD1 matching over 7 bases. Germline loops: CDR1 KGHSH, CDR2 LQKENI. The CDR3 is made up of 17 amino acids. The ends lost 4 bases at V and 4 bases at J; junction bases unmatched: 10. This chain's CDR3 is CASSRTAQGNYNSPLHF. The CDR3 nucleotides read TGTGCCAGCTCACGCACCGCACAGGGGAATTATAATTCACCCCTCCACTTT.

This chain connects TRBV30 to TRBJ1-5; D call uncertain. Germline-derived CDR1 and CDR2 are GTSNPN and SVGIG (reference sequence). CDR3 length equals 13 residues. Between the trimmed V and J ends, which lost 3 bases and 3 bases, there was a span of 9 bases. The CDR3 bases are TGTGCCTGGAGGGCGGGGAACAATCAGCCCCAGCATTTT. The encoded protein is CAWRAGNNQPQHF.

V is TRBV19 and J is TRBJ1-2, with a possible D match to TRBD1 (5 bases). This CDR3 has 13 residues. CDR1 and CDR2 (germline): LNHDA, SQIVND (reference sequence). Trimming cost V 0 bases and J 8 bases, with 10 bases left between them. The chain's CDR3 is CASSIDRGVGYTF. DNA for the CDR3: TGTGCCAGTAGTATAGATCGGGGGGTAGGCTACACCTTC.

This sequence joins TRBV6-4 and TRBJ2-2; TRBD2 matches at 7 bases. The CDR3 is 18 residues long. After removal of 4 bases from V and 4 bases from J, the junction contained 15 bases not matched to a gene. Germline V CDR1 and CDR2: MRHNA, SNTAGT. The CDR3 DNA is TGTGCCAGCAGTGTCTGCCTGTCGGGAGGATGGTCCACCGGGGAGCTGTTTTTT. It specifies CASSVCLSGGWSTGELFF.

The chain employs TRBV4-1 and TRBJ2-3; 8 bases match TRBD1. V lost 4 bases and J lost 4; bases outside the gene matches: 7. The CDR3 consists of 15 residues. Germline V gene data show CDR1 as MGHRA and CDR2 as YSYEKL. CDR3 in DNA: TGCGCCAGCAGCCCCAAGACAGGGGAGGCAGATACGCAGTATTTT. Protein product: CASSPKTGEADTQYF.

This clone was recorded only once. The chain recombines TRBV12-3 or TRBV12-4 with TRBJ1-2, with TRBD1 as a possible D gene (5 bases). This CDR3 spans 13 amino acids. V lost 11 bases and J 8 bases, leaving 21 bases between the germline ends. The CDR3 loop is CASRPDIGSGYTF. The CDR3 DNA reads TGTGCCTCGAGGCCGGACATCGGATCCGGCTACACCTTC.

The chain has TRBV6-5 and TRBJ1-5; 7 bases agree with TRBD1. CDR3 size: 13 residues. Germline lookup yields CDR1 MNHEY and CDR2 SVGAGI. The V gene end was trimmed by 10 bases and the J gene end by 4 bases; junction bases not matched to a gene: 7. CDR3 sequence: CANGQGVNQPQHF. The CDR3 DNA sequence: TGTGCCAACGGGCAGGGGGTTAATCAGCCCCAGCATTTT.

A note on this clone: Other nucleotide sequences from this sample produce the same CDR3. This chain links TRBV6-2 or TRBV6-3 with TRBJ1-1; D is possibly TRBD1 (5 bases). From germline, CDR1 is MNHEY and CDR2 SVGEGT. V lost 6 bases to trimming and J lost 1 base, with 9 bases between them. The length of the CDR3 is 13 residues. CDR3 protein: CASSLTGNTEAFF. CDR3 DNA: TGTGCCAGCAGCCTTACAGGGAACACTGAAGCTTTCTTT.

This chain uses TRBV4-3 with TRBJ1-5; D unclear. Trimming left V 0 bases short and J 6 bases short, with 6 bases between. CDR1 LGHNA and CDR2 YSLEER come from the germline V gene. CDR3 length: 13 residues. This CDR3 is CASSQDLSQPQHF. CDR3 nucleotides: TGCGCCAGCAGCCAAGATCTGAGTCAGCCCCAGCATTTT.

This sequence joins TRBV2 and TRBJ1-3; tentatively, D is TRBD1 (6 bases). The CDR3 has 15 amino acids. Trimming took off 3 bases at V and 4 bases at J, with 13 bases between the two ends. Germline V gene lookup returns CDR1 SNHLY and CDR2 FYNNEI. The CDR3 DNA reads TGTGCCAGCAGTGACGGGACAAAACTAGGAAACACCATATATTTT. As protein: CASSDGTKLGNTIYF.

The rearrangement joins TRBV5-1 to TRBJ2-7; TRBD2 aligns across 7 bases. V lost 0 bases to trimming and J lost 3 bases; unmatched junction nucleotides: 9. The CDR3 length is 16 residues. Germline V gives CDR1 SGHRS, CDR2 YFSETQ. CDR3 sequence reads: CASSLGTRERIYEQYF. DNA for the CDR3: TGCGCCAGCAGCTTGGGCACGCGGGAGAGGATCTACGAGCAGTACTTC. The complete variable domain, with remaining parts taken from reference TRBV5-1 and TRBJ2-7, reads KAGVTQTPRYLIKTRGQQVTLSCSPISGHRSVSWYQQTPGQGLQFLFEYFSETQRNKGNFPGRFSGRQFSNSRSEMNVSTLELGDSALYLCASSLGTRERIYEQYFGPGTRLTVT.

The chain carries TRBV3-1 (or the pseudogene TRBV3-2) and TRBJ2-7; the match to TRBD2 covers 9 bases. Trimming removed 1 base from V and 2 bases from J; junction bases left unmatched: 6. The CDR3 runs 16 residues. The V gene's germline CDR1 is LGHDT and CDR2 YNNKEL (reference sequence). The CDR3 DNA reads TGTGCCAGCAGCCAAGGGGCGACTAGCGGTACCTACGAGCAGTACTTC. As protein: CASSQGATSGTYEQYF.

The rearrangement links TRBV5-4 to TRBJ2-3; TRBD2 agrees at 15 bases. V trimming: 3 bases; J trimming: 9 bases; junction bases outside the gene matches: 8. The CDR3 runs to 16 residues. Germline V gene sequence: CDR1 SGHNT, CDR2 YYREEE (reference sequence). DNA for the CDR3: TGTGCCAGCAGCTCCTTAGGACTAGCGGGAGGGCCGACGCAGTATTTT. Translated, it gives CASSSLGLAGGPTQYF. Combining the CDR3 with reference TRBV5-4 and TRBJ2-3 gives the whole variable domain ETGVTQSPTHLIKTRGQQVTLRCSSQSGHNTVSWYQQALGQGPQFIFQYYREEENGRGNFPPRFSGLQFPNYSSELNVNALELDDSALYLCASSSLGLAGGPTQYFGPGTRLTVL.

The chain links TRBV15 to TRBJ1-1; tentative D call: TRBD1 (6 bases). Germline V lookup: CDR1 LNHNV, CDR2 YYDKDF (reference sequence). CDR3 length equals 14 residues. V lost 6 bases and J 4 bases, leaving 15 bases between the germline ends. CDR3 residues: CATRRAGVGTEAFF. The CDR3, as DNA: TGTGCCACCAGAAGGGCAGGGGTGGGCACTGAAGCTTTCTTT.

In its sample, this clone was seen a few times. The rearrangement uses TRBV29-1 and TRBJ1-1, with 7 bases matching TRBD1. The germline V gene encodes CDR1 SQVTM and CDR2 ANQGSEA. J lost 1 base, V lost 3 bases, and 2 bases had no gene match. The CDR3 has 13 amino acids. In nucleotides, the CDR3 is TGCAGCGTTGAGGGACAGTCGAACACTGAAGCTTTCTTT. It translates to CSVEGQSNTEAFF.

The V gene is TRBV7-6, the J gene TRBJ2-2; D unclear. The germline V gene encodes CDR1 SGHVS and CDR2 FNYEAQ. Trimming shortened V by 4 bases and J by 4 bases, and 10 bases separated the two germline ends. This CDR3 is built from 14 residues. The CDR3 region is CASSSSVITGELFF. The CDR3, as DNA: TGTGCCAGCAGCTCGTCGGTGATCACCGGGGAGCTGTTTTTT.

The chain has TRBV29-1 and TRBJ2-7; 9 bases agree with TRBD1. Germline CDR1 is SQVTM and CDR2 is ANQGSEA. After removal of 5 bases from V and 2 bases from J, the junction contained 4 bases not matched to a gene. The CDR3 is 13 amino acids. The chain's CDR3 is CSVPGTGPYEQYF. As DNA, the CDR3 is TGCAGCGTTCCCGGGACAGGGCCCTACGAGCAGTACTTC.

This chain links TRBV7-3 with TRBJ2-1; D might be TRBD2 (6 bases). The V end lost 4 bases, the J end lost 0 bases, and 10 bases lay between the germline ends. The CDR3 runs 15 residues. Looked up from germline, CDR1 is SGHTA and CDR2 is FQGTGA. The CDR3 DNA follows: TGTGCCAGCAGCTGGGACGGGAGCTCCTACAATGAGCAGTTCTTC. Its translation is CASSWDGSSYNEQFF. The entire variable domain, with the rest obtained from reference TRBV7-3 and TRBJ2-1, is as follows: GAGVSQTPSNKVTEKGKYVELRCDPISGHTALYWYRQSLGQGPEFLIYFQGTGAADDSGLPNDRFFAVRPEGSVSTLKIQRTERGDSAVYLCASSWDGSSYNEQFFGPGTRLTVL.

The chain has TRBV9 and TRBJ2-3; weak D call: TRBD1 (6 bases). Trimming cost V 4 bases and J 0 bases, with 12 bases left between them. The CDR3 totals 15 residues. From germline, CDR1 is SGDLS and CDR2 YYNGEE. Here the CDR3 DNA reads TGTGCCAGCAGCCGATGGGGGACAAGCACAGATACGCAGTATTTT. Translating gives CASSRWGTSTDTQYF.